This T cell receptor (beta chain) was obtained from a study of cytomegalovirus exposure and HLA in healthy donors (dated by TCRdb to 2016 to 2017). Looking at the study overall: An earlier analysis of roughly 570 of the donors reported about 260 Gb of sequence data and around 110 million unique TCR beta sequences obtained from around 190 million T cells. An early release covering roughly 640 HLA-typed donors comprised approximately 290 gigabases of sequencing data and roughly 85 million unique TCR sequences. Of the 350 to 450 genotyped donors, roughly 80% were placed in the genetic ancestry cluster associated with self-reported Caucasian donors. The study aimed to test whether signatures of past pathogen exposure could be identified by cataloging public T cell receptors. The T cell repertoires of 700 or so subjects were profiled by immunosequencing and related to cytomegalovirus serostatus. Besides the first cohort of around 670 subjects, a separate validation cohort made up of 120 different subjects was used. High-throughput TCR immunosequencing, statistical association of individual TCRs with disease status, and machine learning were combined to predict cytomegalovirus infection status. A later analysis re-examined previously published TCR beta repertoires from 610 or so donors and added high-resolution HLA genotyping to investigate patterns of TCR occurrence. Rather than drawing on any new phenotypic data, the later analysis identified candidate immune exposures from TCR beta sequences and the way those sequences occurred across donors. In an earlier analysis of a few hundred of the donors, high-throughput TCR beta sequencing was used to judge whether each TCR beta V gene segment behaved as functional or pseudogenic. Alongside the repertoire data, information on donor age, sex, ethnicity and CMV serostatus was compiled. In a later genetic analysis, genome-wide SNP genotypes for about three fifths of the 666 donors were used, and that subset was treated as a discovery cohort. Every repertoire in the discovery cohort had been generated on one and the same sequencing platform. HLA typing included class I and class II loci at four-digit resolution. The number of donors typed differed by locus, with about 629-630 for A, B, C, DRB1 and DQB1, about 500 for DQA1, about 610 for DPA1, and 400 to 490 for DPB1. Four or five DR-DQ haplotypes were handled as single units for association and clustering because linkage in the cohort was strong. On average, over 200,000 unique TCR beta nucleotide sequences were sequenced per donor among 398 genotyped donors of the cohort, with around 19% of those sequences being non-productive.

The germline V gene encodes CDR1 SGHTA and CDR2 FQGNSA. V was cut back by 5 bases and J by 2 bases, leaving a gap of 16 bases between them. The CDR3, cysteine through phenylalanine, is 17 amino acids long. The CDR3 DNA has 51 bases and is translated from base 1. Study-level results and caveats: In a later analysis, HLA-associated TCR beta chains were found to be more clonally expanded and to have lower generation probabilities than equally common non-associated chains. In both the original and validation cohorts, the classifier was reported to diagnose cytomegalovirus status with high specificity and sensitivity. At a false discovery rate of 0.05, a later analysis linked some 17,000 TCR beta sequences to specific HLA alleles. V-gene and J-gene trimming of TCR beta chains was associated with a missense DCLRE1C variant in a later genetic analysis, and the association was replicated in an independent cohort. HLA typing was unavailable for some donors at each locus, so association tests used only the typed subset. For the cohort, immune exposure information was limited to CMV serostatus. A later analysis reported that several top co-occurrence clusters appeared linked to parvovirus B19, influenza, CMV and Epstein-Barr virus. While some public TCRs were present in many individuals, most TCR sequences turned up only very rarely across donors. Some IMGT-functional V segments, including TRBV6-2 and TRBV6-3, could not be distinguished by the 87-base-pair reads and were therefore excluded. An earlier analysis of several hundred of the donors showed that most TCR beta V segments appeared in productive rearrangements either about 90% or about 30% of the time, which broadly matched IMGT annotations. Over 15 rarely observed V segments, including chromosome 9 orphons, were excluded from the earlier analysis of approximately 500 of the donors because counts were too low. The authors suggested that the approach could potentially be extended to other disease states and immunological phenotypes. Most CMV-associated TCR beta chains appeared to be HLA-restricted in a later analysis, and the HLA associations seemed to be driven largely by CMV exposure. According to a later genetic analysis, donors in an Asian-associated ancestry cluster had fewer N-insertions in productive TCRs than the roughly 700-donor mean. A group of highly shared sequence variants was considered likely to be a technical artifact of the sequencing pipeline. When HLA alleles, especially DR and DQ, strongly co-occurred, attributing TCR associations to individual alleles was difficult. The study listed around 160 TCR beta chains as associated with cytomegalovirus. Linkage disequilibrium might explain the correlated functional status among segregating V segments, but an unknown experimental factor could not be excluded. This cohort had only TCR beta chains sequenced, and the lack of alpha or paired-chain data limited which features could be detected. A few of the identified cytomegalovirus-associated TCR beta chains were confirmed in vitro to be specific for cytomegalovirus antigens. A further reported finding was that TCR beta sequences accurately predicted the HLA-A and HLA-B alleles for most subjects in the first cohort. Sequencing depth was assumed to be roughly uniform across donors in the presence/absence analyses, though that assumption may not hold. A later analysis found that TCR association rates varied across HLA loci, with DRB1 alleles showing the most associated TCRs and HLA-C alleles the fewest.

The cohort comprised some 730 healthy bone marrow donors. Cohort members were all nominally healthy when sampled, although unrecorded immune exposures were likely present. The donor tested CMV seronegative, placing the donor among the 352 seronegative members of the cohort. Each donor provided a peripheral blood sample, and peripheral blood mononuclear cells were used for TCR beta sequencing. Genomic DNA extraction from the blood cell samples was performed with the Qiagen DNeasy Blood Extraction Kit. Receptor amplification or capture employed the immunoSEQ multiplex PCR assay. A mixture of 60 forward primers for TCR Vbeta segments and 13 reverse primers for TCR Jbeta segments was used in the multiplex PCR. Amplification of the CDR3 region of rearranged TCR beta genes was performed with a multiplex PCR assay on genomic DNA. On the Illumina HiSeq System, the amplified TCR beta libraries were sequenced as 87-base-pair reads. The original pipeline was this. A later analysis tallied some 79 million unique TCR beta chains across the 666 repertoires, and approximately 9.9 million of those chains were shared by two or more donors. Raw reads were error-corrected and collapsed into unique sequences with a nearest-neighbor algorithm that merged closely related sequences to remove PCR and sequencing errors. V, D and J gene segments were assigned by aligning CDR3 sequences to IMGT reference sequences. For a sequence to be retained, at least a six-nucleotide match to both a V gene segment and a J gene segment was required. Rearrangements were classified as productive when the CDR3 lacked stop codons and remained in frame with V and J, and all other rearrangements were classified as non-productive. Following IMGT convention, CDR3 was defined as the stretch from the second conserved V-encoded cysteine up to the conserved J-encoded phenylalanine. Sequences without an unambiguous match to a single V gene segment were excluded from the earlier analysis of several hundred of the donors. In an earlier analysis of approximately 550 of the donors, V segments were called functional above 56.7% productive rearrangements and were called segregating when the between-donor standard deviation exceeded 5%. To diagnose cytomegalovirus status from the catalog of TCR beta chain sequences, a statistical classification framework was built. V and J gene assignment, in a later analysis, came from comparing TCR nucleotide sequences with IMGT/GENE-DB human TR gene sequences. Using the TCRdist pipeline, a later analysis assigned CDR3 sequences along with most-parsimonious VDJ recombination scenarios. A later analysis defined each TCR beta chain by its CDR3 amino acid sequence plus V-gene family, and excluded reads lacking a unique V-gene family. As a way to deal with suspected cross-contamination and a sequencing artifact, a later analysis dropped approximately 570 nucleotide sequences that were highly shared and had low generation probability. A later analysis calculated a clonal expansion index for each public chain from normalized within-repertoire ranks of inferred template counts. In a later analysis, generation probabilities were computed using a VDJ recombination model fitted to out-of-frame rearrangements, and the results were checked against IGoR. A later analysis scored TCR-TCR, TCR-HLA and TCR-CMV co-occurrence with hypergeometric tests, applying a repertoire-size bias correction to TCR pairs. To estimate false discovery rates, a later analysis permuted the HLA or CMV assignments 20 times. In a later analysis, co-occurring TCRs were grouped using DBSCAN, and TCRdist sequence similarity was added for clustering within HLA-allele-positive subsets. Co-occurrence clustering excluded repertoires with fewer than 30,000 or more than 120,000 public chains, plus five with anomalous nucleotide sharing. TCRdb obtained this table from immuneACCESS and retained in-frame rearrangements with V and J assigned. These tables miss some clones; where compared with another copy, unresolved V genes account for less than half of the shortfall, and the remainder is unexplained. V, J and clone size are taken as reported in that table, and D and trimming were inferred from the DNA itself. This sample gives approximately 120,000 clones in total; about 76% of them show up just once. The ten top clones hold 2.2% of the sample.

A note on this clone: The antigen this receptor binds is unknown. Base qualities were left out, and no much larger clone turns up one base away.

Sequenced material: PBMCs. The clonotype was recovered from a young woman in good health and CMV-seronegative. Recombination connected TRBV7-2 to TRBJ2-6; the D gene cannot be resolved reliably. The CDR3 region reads CASSRMMRHTGANVLTF. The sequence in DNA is TGTGCCAGCAGCCGCATGATGAGACACACTGGGGCCAACGTCCTGACTTTC.